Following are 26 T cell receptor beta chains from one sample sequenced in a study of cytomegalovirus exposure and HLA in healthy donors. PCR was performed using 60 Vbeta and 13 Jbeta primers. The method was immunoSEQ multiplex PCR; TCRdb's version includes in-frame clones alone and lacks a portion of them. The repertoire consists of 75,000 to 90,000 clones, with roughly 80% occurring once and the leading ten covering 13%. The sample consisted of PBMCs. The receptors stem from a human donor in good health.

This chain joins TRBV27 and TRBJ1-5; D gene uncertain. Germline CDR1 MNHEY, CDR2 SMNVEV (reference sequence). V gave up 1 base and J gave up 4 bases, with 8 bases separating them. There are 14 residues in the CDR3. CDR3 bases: TGTGCCAGCAGTTTATTGGGAGGGAATCAGCCCCAGCATTTT. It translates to CASSLLGGNQPQHF.

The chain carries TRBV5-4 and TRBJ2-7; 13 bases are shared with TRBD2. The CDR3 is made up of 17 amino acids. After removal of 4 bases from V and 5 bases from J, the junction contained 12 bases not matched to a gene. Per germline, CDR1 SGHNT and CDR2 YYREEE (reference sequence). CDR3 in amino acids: CASSPKFGTSGVHEQYF. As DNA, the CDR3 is TGTGCCAGCAGCCCTAAATTCGGGACTAGCGGGGTGCACGAGCAGTACTTC.

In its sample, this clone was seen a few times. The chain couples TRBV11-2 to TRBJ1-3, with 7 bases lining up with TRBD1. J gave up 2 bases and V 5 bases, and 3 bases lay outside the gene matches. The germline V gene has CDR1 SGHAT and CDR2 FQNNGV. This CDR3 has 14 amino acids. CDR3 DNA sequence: TGTGCCAGCAGCGACAGGGACACTGGAAACACCATATATTTT. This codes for CASSDRDTGNTIYF.

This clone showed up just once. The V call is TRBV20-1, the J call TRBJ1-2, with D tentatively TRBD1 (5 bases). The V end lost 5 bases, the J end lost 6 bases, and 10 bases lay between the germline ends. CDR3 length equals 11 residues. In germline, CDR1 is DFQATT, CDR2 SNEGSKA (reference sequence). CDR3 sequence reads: CSAWGSDGYTF. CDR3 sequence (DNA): TGCAGTGCTTGGGGCAGTGATGGCTACACCTTC.

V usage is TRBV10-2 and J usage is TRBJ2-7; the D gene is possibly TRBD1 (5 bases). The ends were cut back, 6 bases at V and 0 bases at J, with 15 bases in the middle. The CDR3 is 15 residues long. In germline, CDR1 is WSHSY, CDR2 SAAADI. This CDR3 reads CASSNRHQSSYEQYF. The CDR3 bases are TGCGCCAGCAGCAACAGGCATCAGAGCTCCTACGAGCAGTACTTC.

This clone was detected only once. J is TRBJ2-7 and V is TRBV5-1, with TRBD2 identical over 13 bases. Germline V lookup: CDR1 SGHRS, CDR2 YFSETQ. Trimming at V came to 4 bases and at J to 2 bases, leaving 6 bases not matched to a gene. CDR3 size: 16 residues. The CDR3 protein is CASSEGLAGVAYEQYF. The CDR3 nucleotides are TGCGCCAGCAGCGAAGGACTAGCGGGGGTTGCCTACGAGCAGTACTTC.

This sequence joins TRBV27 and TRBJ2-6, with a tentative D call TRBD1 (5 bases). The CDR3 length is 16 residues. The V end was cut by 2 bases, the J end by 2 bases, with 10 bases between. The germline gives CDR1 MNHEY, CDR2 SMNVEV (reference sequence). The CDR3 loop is CASSLNRQPGANVLTF. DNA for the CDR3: TGTGCCAGCAGTTTAAATCGACAGCCTGGGGCCAACGTCCTGACTTTC.

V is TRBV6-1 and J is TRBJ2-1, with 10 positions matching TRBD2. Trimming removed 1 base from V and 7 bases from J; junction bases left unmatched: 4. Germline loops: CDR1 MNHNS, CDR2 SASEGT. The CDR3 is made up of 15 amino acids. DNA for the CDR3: TGTGCCAGCAGTGAAGTGGCTAGCGGGGGTAATGAGCAGTTCTTC. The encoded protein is CASSEVASGGNEQFF.

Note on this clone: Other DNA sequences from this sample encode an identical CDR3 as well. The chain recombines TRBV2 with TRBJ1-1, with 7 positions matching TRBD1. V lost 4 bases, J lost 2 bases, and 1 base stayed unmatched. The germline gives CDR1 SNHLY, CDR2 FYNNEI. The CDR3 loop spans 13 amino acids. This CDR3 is CASSGQGNTEAFF. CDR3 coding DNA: TGTGCCAGCAGTGGACAGGGAAACACTGAAGCTTTCTTT.

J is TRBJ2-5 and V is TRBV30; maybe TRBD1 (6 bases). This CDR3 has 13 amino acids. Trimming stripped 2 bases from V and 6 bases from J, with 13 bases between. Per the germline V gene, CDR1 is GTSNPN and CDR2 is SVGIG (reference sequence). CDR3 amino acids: CAWSIADRKTQYF. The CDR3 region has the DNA TGTGCCTGGAGTATCGCGGACAGAAAGACCCAGTACTTC.

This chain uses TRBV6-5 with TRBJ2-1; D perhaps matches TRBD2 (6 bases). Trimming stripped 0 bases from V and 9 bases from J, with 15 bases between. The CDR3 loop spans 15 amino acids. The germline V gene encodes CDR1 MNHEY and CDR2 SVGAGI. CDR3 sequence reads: CASSYSSGGRSEQFF. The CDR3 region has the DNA TGTGCCAGCAGTTACTCTAGCGGCGGTCGATCTGAGCAGTTCTTC.

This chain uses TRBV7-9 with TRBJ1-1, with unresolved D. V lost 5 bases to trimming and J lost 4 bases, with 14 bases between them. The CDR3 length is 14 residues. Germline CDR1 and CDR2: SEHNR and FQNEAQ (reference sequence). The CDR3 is CASSPPVTGTEAFF. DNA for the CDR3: TGTGCCAGCAGCCCACCGGTAACTGGCACTGAAGCTTTCTTT.

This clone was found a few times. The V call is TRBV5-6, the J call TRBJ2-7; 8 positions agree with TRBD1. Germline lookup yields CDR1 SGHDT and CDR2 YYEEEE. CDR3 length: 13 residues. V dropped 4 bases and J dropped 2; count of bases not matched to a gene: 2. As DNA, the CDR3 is TGTGCCAGCAGCCAGGGGGCCACCTACGAGCAGTACTTC. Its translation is CASSQGATYEQYF.

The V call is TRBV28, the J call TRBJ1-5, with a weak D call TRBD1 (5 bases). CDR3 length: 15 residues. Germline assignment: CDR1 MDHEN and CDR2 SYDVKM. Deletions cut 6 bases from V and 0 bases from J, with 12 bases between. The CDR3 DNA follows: TGTGCCAGCAGACCCCGGGGGAATAGCAATCAGCCCCAGCATTTT. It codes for CASRPRGNSNQPQHF.

The CDR3 DNA follows: TGTGCCAGCAGCACAGGGGGACTAAACTATGGCTACACCTTC. Its protein product is CASSTGGLNYGYTF. The V gene is TRBV6-1, the J gene TRBJ1-2; 8 bases align to TRBD1. CDR3 length: 14 amino acids. V gave up 6 bases and J gave up 2 bases; unmatched junction bases: 5. Germline V gene sequence: CDR1 MNHNS, CDR2 SASEGT.

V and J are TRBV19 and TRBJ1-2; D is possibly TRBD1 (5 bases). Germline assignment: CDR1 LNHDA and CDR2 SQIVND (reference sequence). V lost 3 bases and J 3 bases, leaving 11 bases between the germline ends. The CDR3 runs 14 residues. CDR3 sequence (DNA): TGTGCCAGTAGTATCGGGGGGAGCTACTATGGCTACACCTTC. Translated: CASSIGGSYYGYTF. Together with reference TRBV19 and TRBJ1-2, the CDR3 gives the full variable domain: DGGITQSPKYLFRKEGQNVTLSCEQNLNHDAMYWYRQDPGQGLRLIYYSQIVNDFQKGDIAEGYSVSREKKESFPLTVTSAQKNPTAFYLCASSIGGSYYGYTFGSGTRLTVV.

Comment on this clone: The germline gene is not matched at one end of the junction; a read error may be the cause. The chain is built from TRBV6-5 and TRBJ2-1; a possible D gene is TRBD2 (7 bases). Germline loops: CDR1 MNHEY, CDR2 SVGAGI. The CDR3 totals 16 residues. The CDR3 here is CASSYSRGGPKDEQFF. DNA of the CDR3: TGTGCCAGCAGCTACTCTAGGGGGGGCCCAAAGGATGAGCAGTTCTTC.

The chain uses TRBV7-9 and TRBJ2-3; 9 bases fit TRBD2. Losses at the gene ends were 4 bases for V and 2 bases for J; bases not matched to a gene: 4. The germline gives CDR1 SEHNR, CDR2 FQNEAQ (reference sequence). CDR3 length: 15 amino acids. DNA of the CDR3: TGTGCCAGCAGCTCCCCTAGCGGGGACACAGATACGCAGTATTTT. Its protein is CASSSPSGDTDTQYF.

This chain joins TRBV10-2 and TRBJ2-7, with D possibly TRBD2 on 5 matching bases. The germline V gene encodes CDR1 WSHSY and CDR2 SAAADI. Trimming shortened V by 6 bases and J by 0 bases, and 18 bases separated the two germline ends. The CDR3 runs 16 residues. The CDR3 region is CASRDPGSVDSYEQYF. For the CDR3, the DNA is TGCGCCAGCAGGGACCCGGGAAGTGTAGACTCCTACGAGCAGTACTTC.

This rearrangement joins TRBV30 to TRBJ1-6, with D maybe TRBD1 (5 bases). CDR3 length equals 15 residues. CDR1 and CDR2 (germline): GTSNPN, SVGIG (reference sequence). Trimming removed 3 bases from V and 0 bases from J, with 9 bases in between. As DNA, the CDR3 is TGTGCCTGGAGCCGACAGCTCTCCTATAATTCACCCCTCCACTTT. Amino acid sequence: CAWSRQLSYNSPLHF.

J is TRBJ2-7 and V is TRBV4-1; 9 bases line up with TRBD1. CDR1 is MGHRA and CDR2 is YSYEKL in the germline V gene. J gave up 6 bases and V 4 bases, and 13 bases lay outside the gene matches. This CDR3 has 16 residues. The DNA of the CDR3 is TGCGCCAGCAGCCCTGAGACAGGGGGGTTGGGTGGCGAGCAGTACTTC. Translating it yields CASSPETGGLGGEQYF.

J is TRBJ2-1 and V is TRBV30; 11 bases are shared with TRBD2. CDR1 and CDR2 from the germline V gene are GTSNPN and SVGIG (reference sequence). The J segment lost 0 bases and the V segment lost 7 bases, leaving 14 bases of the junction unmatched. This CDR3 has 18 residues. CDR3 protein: CALGGLADLIRSYNEQFF. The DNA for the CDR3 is TGTGCCTTAGGGGGACTAGCGGACCTCATTCGCTCCTACAATGAGCAGTTCTTC.

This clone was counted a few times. DNA of the CDR3: TGCGCCAGCAGCCAAGTGGCTAGCGCTAACAATGAGCAGTTCTTC. It encodes CASSQVASANNEQFF. V and J are TRBV4-3 and TRBJ2-1; TRBD2 might be the D (6 bases). V was trimmed by 1 base and J by 5 bases, leaving 12 bases between them. The CDR3 totals 15 residues. In germline, CDR1 is LGHNA, CDR2 YSLEER.

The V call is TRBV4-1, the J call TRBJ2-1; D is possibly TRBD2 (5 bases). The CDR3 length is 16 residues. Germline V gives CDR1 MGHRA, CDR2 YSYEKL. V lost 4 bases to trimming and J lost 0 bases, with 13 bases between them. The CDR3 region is CASSRDYRGSYNEQFF. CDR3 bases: TGCGCCAGCAGCCGAGACTACCGCGGCTCCTACAATGAGCAGTTCTTC.

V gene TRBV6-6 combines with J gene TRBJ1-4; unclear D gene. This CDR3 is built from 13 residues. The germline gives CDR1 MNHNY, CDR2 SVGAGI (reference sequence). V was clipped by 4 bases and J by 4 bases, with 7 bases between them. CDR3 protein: CASSSHFNEKLFF. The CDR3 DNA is TGTGCCAGCAGTTCCCACTTTAATGAAAAACTGTTTTTT.

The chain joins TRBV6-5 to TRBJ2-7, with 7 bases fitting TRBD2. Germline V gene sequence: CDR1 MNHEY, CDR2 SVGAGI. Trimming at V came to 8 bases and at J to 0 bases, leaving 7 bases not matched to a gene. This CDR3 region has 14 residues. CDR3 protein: CASVAGRSSYEQYF. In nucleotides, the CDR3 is TGTGCCAGCGTCGCCGGGAGGAGCTCCTACGAGCAGTACTTC.